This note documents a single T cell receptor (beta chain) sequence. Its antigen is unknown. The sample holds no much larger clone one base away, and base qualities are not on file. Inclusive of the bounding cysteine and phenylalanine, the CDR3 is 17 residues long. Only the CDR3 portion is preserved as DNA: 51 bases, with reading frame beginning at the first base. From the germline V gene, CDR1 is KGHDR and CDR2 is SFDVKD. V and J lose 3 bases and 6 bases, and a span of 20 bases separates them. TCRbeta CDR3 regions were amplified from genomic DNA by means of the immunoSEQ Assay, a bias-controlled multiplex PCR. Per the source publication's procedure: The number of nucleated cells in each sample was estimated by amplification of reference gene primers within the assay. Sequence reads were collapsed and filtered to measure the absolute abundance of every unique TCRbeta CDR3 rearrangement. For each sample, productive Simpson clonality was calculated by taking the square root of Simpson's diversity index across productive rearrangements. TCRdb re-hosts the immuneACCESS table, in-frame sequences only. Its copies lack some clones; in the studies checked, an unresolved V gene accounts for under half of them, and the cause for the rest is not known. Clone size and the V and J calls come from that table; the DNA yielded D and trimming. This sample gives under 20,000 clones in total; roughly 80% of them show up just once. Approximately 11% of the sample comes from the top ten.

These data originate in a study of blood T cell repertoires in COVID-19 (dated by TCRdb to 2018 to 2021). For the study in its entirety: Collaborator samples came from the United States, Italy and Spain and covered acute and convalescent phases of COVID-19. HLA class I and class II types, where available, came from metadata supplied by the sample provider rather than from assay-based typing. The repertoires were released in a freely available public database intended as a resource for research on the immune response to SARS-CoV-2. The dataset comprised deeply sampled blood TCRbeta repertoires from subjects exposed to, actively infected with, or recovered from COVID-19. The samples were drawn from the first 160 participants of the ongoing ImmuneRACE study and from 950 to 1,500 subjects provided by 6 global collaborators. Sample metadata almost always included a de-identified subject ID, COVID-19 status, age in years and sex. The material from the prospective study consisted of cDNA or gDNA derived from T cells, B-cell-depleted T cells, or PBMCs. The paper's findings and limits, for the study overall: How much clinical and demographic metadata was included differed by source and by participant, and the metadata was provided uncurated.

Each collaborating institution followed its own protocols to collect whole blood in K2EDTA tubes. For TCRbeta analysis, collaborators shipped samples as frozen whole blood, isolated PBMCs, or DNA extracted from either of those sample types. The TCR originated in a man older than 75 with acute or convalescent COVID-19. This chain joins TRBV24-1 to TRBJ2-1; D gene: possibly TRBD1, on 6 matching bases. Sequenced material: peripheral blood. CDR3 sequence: CATSDTAPGQNPNEQFF. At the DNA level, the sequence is TGTGCCACCAGTGATACCGCCCCCGGACAGAACCCCAATGAGCAGTTCTTC.